The 8 T cell receptor beta chains reported below all come from one sample, sequenced in a study of CD8+CD57+ T cells in acquired aplastic anemia listed by TCRdb under 2018. The sequencing machine was an Illumina HiSeq 2000. Genomic DNA served as template for TCR beta VDJ combination and CDR3 sequence profiling. The public reads were quality trimmed at Q25 with fastp and then assembled into clones with MiXCR by TCRdb, keeping productive beta chains. Duplicate CDR3 protein sequences are folded into a single record with the most common DNA and genes. The sample yields 150,000 to 200,000 distinct CDR3 sequences; less than 65% were counted once. About half of the sample comes from the top ten. Sequencing was performed on sorted CD4+, CD8+, or CD8+CD57+ T cells (not recorded which) from PBMCs. The receptors come from a human donor with severe aplastic anemia or a healthy control (not recorded which).

The table lists this clonotype with many counts. The chain carries TRBV4-1 and TRBJ1-5; D may be TRBD1 (5 bases). The germline gives CDR1 MGHRA, CDR2 YSYEKL. Trimming shortened V by 0 bases and J by 2 bases, and 14 bases separated the two germline ends. This CDR3 has 17 amino acids. CDR3 sequence: CASSQEEGLVGNQPQHF. CDR3 nucleotide sequence: TGCGCCAGCAGCCAAGAGGAGGGGTTAGTGGGCAATCAGCCCCAGCATTTT.

This clonotype was seen a few times. This chain links TRBV2 with TRBJ2-5; D remains ambiguous. Between the trimmed V and J ends, which lost 9 bases and 4 bases, there was a span of 15 bases. The germline V gene encodes CDR1 SNHLY and CDR2 FYNNEI. The CDR3 has 13 amino acids. CDR3 bases: TGTGCCAGTGAAGCCCGTTGGGGAGAGACCCAGTACTTC. It specifies CASEARWGETQYF.

This clonotype was picked up many times. This chain joins TRBV9 and TRBJ1-1; D may be TRBD1 (6 bases). CDR1 is SGDLS and CDR2 is YYNGEE in the germline V gene. V shed 4 bases and J shed 0 bases, with 13 bases lying between them. The CDR3 length is 15 residues. DNA of the CDR3: TGTGCCAGCAGCAAACCCCAGGGGTTGAACACTGAAGCTTTCTTT. Its translation is CASSKPQGLNTEAFF.

This chain's CDR3 is CASSLGGTGQNTGELFF. CDR3 nucleotides: TGTGCCAGCAGTTTAGGAGGGACAGGACAGAACACCGGGGAGCTGTTTTTT. This rearrangement joins TRBV12-3 or TRBV12-4 to TRBJ2-2; 8 positions match TRBD1. The CDR3 contains 17 residues. Unmatched junction bases numbered 5, after V lost 1 base and J lost 1 base.

The rearrangement uses TRBV2 and TRBJ2-1, with D possibly being TRBD2 (6 bases). The germline V and J ends were trimmed by 5 bases and 1 base, with 12 bases remaining between them. Germline CDR1 and CDR2: SNHLY and FYNNEI. This CDR3 is 15 amino acids long. The CDR3 spells CASSRSGLSYNEQFF. In DNA form, the CDR3 reads TGTGCCAGCAGTAGAAGCGGGTTGTCCTACAATGAGCAGTTCTTC. Full variable domain (outside the CDR3, taken from reference TRBV2 and TRBJ2-1): EPEVTQTPSHQVTQMGQEVILRCVPISNHLYFYWYRQILGQKVEFLVSFYNNEISEKSEIFDDQFSVERPDGSNFTLKIRSTKLEDSAMYFCASSRSGLSYNEQFFGPGTRLTVL.

This clonotype was seen only once. V and J are TRBV20-1 and TRBJ2-3, with D perhaps TRBD2 (6 bases). This CDR3 contains 15 residues. V was cut by 0 bases and J by 5 bases, with 15 bases left in between. The V gene's germline CDR1 is DFQATT and CDR2 SNEGSKA (reference sequence). The CDR3 nucleotides read TGCAGTGCTAGAGATTCGGGACTCCCAATAGATACGCAGTATTTT. Encoded protein: CSARDSGLPIDTQYF.

The rearrangement joins TRBV7-9 to TRBJ2-2, with TRBD2 matching over 11 bases. Trimming took 6 bases from V and 11 from J; bases not matched to a gene: 5. CDR1 and CDR2 from the germline V gene are SEHNR and FQNEAQ (reference sequence). The CDR3 is 13 residues long. CDR3 coding DNA: TGTGCCAGCAGATTTAGCGGGGGGGCCGAGCTGTTTTTT. This translates into CASRFSGGAELFF.

The rearrangement uses TRBV7-9 and TRBJ1-1; no definite D call. CDR3 length equals 13 residues. The germline gives CDR1 SEHNR, CDR2 FQNEAQ (reference sequence). Between the trimmed V and J ends, which lost 5 bases and 3 bases, there was a span of 10 bases. The CDR3 here is CASSKRQDTEAFF. The CDR3 DNA is TGTGCCAGCAGCAAACGGCAGGACACTGAAGCTTTCTTT. Together with reference TRBV7-9 and TRBJ1-1, the CDR3 gives the full variable domain: DTGVSQNPRHKITKRGQNVTFRCDPISEHNRLYWYRQTLGQGPEFLTYFQNEAQLEKSRLLSDRFSAERPKGSFSTLEIQRTEQGDSAMYLCASSKRQDTEAFFGQGTRLTVV.